Below are 9 T cell receptor beta chains sequenced from a single sample in a study of cytomegalovirus exposure and HLA in healthy donors. The PCR made use of 60 Vbeta and 13 Jbeta primers. Measured with immunoSEQ multiplex PCR; TCRdb has only the in-frame clones, and not every one. The sample totals around 75,000 clones. Material: PBMCs. The receptors here all came from a woman aged 60 to 75 in good health and CMV-seronegative.

The V and J genes are TRBV27 and TRBJ2-7, with 7 bases identical to TRBD1. The CDR3 totals 13 residues. V shed 6 bases, J shed 6 bases, and the junction held 8 bases outside the gene matches. Germline V gene sequence: CDR1 MNHEY, CDR2 SMNVEV (reference sequence). CDR3 in amino acids: CASSLTTGSEQYF. The CDR3 DNA reads as TGTGCCAGCAGCTTAACGACAGGGTCCGAGCAGTACTTC.

The chain is built from TRBV7-6 and TRBJ2-1, with 7 bases identical to TRBD2. The CDR3 contains 15 residues. V gave up 3 bases and J gave up 4 bases; unmatched junction bases: 6. The germline V gene encodes CDR1 SGHVS and CDR2 FNYEAQ. In nucleotides, the CDR3 is TGTGCCAGCAGCTTCGCCAGCGGGACGTACAATGAGCAGTTCTTC. Translation: CASSFASGTYNEQFF. Based on the CDR3 plus reference TRBV7-6 and TRBJ2-1, the full variable domain is GAGVSQSPRYKVTKRGQDVALRCDPISGHVSLYWYRQALGQGPEFLTYFNYEAQQDKSGLPNDRFSAERPEGSISTLTIQRTEQRDSAMYRCASSFASGTYNEQFFGPGTRLTVL.

In nucleotides, the CDR3 is TGTGCCAGCAGTCCCCGTGGGCGGGCAACCATTATGCCAGATACGCAGTATTTT. Protein: CASSPRGRATIMPDTQYF. The V and J genes are TRBV2 and TRBJ2-3; possibly TRBD2 for D (5 bases). V lost 5 bases to trimming and J lost 4 bases, with 25 bases between them. The germline gives CDR1 SNHLY, CDR2 FYNNEI. The CDR3 spans 18 residues.

The chain is built from TRBV6-1 and TRBJ1-3; no clear D gene. The germline gives CDR1 MNHNS, CDR2 SASEGT. The CDR3 has 14 residues. Trimming pared 3 bases from V and 4 bases from J, leaving 10 bases between. The CDR3: CASSEGGYGNTIYF. The CDR3 DNA sequence: TGTGCCAGCAGTGAGGGAGGGTACGGAAACACCATATATTTT.

The DNA for the CDR3 is TGTGCCTGGAGTACATTTGCAGGGCGGGGAAACACCATATATTTT. This gives the protein CAWSTFAGRGNTIYF. This rearrangement joins TRBV30 to TRBJ1-3; weak D call: TRBD1 (5 bases). V shed 2 bases and J shed 4 bases, with 15 bases lying between them. This CDR3 has 15 amino acids. Germline V gives CDR1 GTSNPN, CDR2 SVGIG (reference sequence).

CDR3 loop: CASSPQPGQLYGYTF. As DNA, the CDR3 is TGTGCCAGCTCACCACAGCCGGGACAGCTCTATGGCTACACCTTC. The chain is built from TRBV18 and TRBJ1-2; 7 nucleotides agree with TRBD1. Losses at the gene ends were 1 base for V and 4 bases for J; bases not matched to a gene: 6. Germline V gives CDR1 KGHSH, CDR2 LQKENI. The CDR3 is 15 amino acids.

This chain joins TRBV25-1 and TRBJ1-2; 7 bases fit TRBD1. The germline V gene encodes CDR1 MGHDK and CDR2 SYGVNS. The CDR3 is made up of 14 amino acids. Trimming removed 3 bases from V and 7 bases from J; junction bases left unmatched: 8. The chain's CDR3 is CASSDLQGSGGYTF. The DNA of the CDR3 is TGTGCCAGCAGTGATCTACAGGGGAGCGGTGGCTACACCTTC.

The chain is built from TRBV5-1 and TRBJ2-7, with TRBD1 identical over 9 bases. This CDR3 comprises 14 residues. J gave up 6 bases and V 4 bases, and 8 bases lay outside the gene matches. Germline CDR1 SGHRS, CDR2 YFSETQ. The CDR3 reads CASSEGQGLSEQYF. The CDR3 bases are TGCGCCAGCAGCGAAGGACAGGGGTTGAGCGAGCAGTACTTC.

This rearrangement joins TRBV6-6 to TRBJ1-5; possible D gene TRBD1, 6 bases. V lost 3 bases and J lost 4, with 16 bases in between. The germline CDR1 and CDR2 sequences are MNHNY and SVGAGI (reference sequence). The length of the CDR3 is 16 residues. The CDR3 spells CASSYLTGTRNQPQHF. CDR3 DNA: TGTGCCAGCAGTTATCTTACAGGGACGCGGAATCAGCCCCAGCATTTT.